The next 29 T cell receptor beta chains were all read from a single sample in a study of T cell repertoires in cytomegalovirus infection (dated by TCRdb to between 2018 and 2020). Instrument used: Illumina HiSeq 1500. TCRdb reworked the public reads: Q25 trimming with fastp, MiXCR clone assembly, productive beta chains retained. Each entry merges the rows of one CDR3 protein and shows their most common DNA and genes. The sample has nearly 550,000 distinct CDR3 sequences on record, 16% of them singletons. The top ten clonotypes cover 20% to 30% of the sample. Sequenced input: CD8+ T cells from PBMCs. These receptors all stem from a human donor in good health (CMV status not recorded). Some clones in this sample may be carry-over from other donors' samples.

There are many counts of this clonotype. The chain employs TRBV4-1 and TRBJ2-7; TRBD2 is a possible D gene (5 bases). Germline V gene data show CDR1 as MGHRA and CDR2 as YSYEKL. V was shortened by 1 base and J by 5 bases, with 18 bases between the two germline ends. The CDR3 spans 16 residues. CDR3 nucleotides: TGCGCCAGCAGCCAAGCGGTGGAAGGACTTGGAGACGAGCAGTACTTC. Amino acid sequence: CASSQAVEGLGDEQYF.

This clonotype has only a few counts. The J gene is TRBJ1-6, the V gene TRBV27; a weak D match, TRBD1 (6 bases). V was clipped by 6 bases and J by 8 bases, with 17 bases between them. CDR1 MNHEY and CDR2 SMNVEV come from the germline V gene (reference sequence). CDR3 length: 15 residues. CDR3 in DNA: TGTGCCAGCAGCTACATGGGGGGGCTTTATTCACCCCTCCACTTT. This codes for CASSYMGGLYSPLHF.

This clonotype was detected ten times or more. The gene calls are TRBV27 and TRBJ2-3; 10 bases line up with TRBD2. Germline V gives CDR1 MNHEY, CDR2 SMNVEV (reference sequence). This CDR3 comprises 15 residues. The trim removed 3 bases at V and 2 bases at J, leaving 2 bases unmatched. The chain's CDR3 is CASSLTSGYTDTQYF. CDR3 coding DNA: TGTGCCAGCAGTTTGACTAGCGGGTACACAGATACGCAGTATTTT.

This clonotype was recorded at least ten times. The chain uses TRBV12-3 or TRBV12-4 and TRBJ1-1; TRBD1 matches at 8 bases. This CDR3 is 14 amino acids long. Trimming removed 7 bases from V and 1 base from J; junction bases left unmatched: 5. The CDR3 spells CASTWTGSNTEAFF. The CDR3 coding sequence is TGTGCCAGCACCTGGACAGGGTCGAACACTGAAGCTTTCTTT.

This clonotype was found many times. The CDR3 sequence is CASSLVAARGYTF. For the CDR3, the DNA is TGTGCCAGCAGCCTCGTGGCGGCTCGGGGCTACACCTTC. The J gene is TRBJ1-2, the V gene TRBV4-2; D not resolved. Trimming pared 4 bases from V and 8 bases from J, leaving 14 bases between. The germline gives CDR1 LGHNA, CDR2 YNFKEQ. This CDR3 contains 13 residues.

This sequence joins TRBV30 and TRBJ2-7; TRBD1 matches at 8 bases. The CDR3 loop spans 14 amino acids. The V gene's germline CDR1 is GTSNPN and CDR2 SVGIG (reference sequence). With 3 bases clipped from V and 3 bases from J, the junction kept 7 bases outside the gene matches. The CDR3 spells CAWSLTGVGYEQYF. The CDR3 coding sequence is TGTGCCTGGAGCCTGACAGGGGTCGGCTACGAGCAGTACTTC.

This clonotype was found many times. The chain has TRBV7-2 and TRBJ1-2; 8 bases match TRBD1. From germline, CDR1 is SGHTA and CDR2 FQGNSA. The CDR3 runs 15 residues. With V trimmed by 1 base and J by 4 bases, 5 bases remained unmatched. The CDR3 DNA reads as TGTGCCAGCAGCTTAGGCGGACAGGGCCTCTATGGCTACACCTTC. Its protein product is CASSLGGQGLYGYTF.

Many counts were recorded for this clonotype. The rearrangement uses TRBV11-1 and TRBJ2-5; 7 bases agree with TRBD2. The CDR3 contains 17 residues. CDR1 is SGHAT and CDR2 is FQDESV in the germline V gene (reference sequence). J was trimmed by 0 bases and V by 6 bases; bases with no gene match: 13. This chain's CDR3 is CASSSIVSGSDQETQYF. In nucleotides, the CDR3 is TGTGCCAGCAGTTCAATTGTTAGCGGGTCCGACCAAGAGACCCAGTACTTC. Complete variable domain (other parts from reference TRBV11-1 and TRBJ2-5): EAEVAQSPRYKITEKSQAVAFWCDPISGHATLYWYRQILGQGPELLVQFQDESVVDDSQLPKDRFSAERLKGVDSTLKIQPAELGDSAMYLCASSSIVSGSDQETQYFGPGTRLLVL.

This clonotype was counted a few times. The gene calls are TRBV28 and TRBJ2-5, with D maybe TRBD2 (5 bases). CDR1 MDHEN and CDR2 SYDVKM come from the germline V gene. V was pared by 7 bases and J by 5 bases, with 14 bases between. The CDR3 is 13 amino acids. The CDR3 DNA reads TGTGCCAGCAAGAGGACTTCAAGGGAGACCCAGTACTTC. Translating it yields CASKRTSRETQYF.

This rearrangement joins TRBV4-1 to TRBJ1-5, with TRBD1 matching over 7 bases. The CDR3 has 15 residues. Per the germline V gene, CDR1 is MGHRA and CDR2 is YSYEKL. Trimming took 1 base from V and 2 from J; bases not matched to a gene: 2. The DNA for the CDR3 is TGCGCCAGCAGCCAAGTTACAGGGGGCAATCAGCCCCAGCATTTT. Protein sequence: CASSQVTGGNQPQHF.

This clonotype was observed many times. V gene TRBV25-1 combines with J gene TRBJ2-1; 8 bases agree with TRBD1. The CDR3 extends over 17 amino acids. Germline assignment: CDR1 MGHDK and CDR2 SYGVNS. The V segment lost 5 bases and the J segment 7 bases; nucleotides outside the gene matches: 16. CDR3 sequence: CASSINPGQDLLNEQFF. DNA of the CDR3: TGTGCCAGCAGTATTAATCCGGGACAGGACCTTTTGAATGAGCAGTTCTTC.

Ten or more counts support this clonotype. This rearrangement joins TRBV6-1 to TRBJ2-7; possible D gene TRBD2, 5 bases. CDR3 length: 13 amino acids. The V end was cut by 8 bases, the J end by 0 bases, with 11 bases between. CDR1 is MNHNS and CDR2 is SASEGT in the germline V gene. Here the CDR3 reads CASGSGISYEQYF. The CDR3 nucleotides are TGTGCCAGCGGATCGGGGATCTCCTACGAGCAGTACTTC.

This clonotype was observed a few times. The genes are TRBV7-9 and TRBJ2-7; D unresolved. Deletions cut 3 bases from V and 4 bases from J, with 13 bases between. This CDR3 has 14 residues. Germline CDR1 and CDR2: SEHNR and FQNEAQ (reference sequence). The CDR3 coding sequence is TGTGCCAGCAGCTTCTCCCTGATGGATTACGAGCAGTACTTC. As protein: CASSFSLMDYEQYF.

This clonotype was observed at least ten times. The chain employs TRBV7-6 and TRBJ1-5, with TRBD1 identical over 7 bases. Germline assignment: CDR1 SGHVS and CDR2 FNYEAQ. The CDR3 runs to 15 residues. After removal of 5 bases from V and 6 bases from J, the junction contained 10 bases not matched to a gene. The CDR3 nucleotides read TGTGCCAGCAGCCCCGGTGAAGGGGGCTCTCAGCCCCAGCATTTT. This sequence encodes CASSPGEGGSQPQHF.

Points on this clonotype: Lacking the conserved final phenylalanine or tryptophan, this CDR3 likely reflects a read error. The chain uses TRBV29-1 and TRBJ2-7; D remains ambiguous. The germline CDR1 and CDR2 sequences are SQVTM and ANQGSEA. The V and J ends lost 1 base and 6 bases respectively, with 13 bases between them. The CDR3 extends over 13 amino acids. As DNA, the CDR3 is TGCAGCGTTGAAGCCCAGGACCCATCCGAGCAGTACTTA. This translates into CSVEAQDPSEQYL.

This clonotype was counted only a few times. J is TRBJ2-7 and V is TRBV9; no reliable D call. V was pared by 0 bases and J by 7 bases, with 11 bases between. This CDR3 has 13 residues. Germline V lookup: CDR1 SGDLS, CDR2 YYNGEE. The CDR3 DNA reads as TGTGCCAGCAGCGTAGCTTTTCTGGGGGAGCAGTACTTC. It codes for CASSVAFLGEQYF.

This clonotype has a count of ten or more. The chain recombines TRBV15 with TRBJ2-3; 10 bases align to TRBD2. The germline V gene has CDR1 LNHNV and CDR2 YYDKDF (reference sequence). V shed 2 bases, J shed 5 bases, and the junction held 10 bases outside the gene matches. The CDR3 contains 17 residues. The CDR3 loop is CATSRITSGRAGDTQYF. As DNA, the CDR3 is TGTGCCACCAGCAGAATAACCAGCGGGAGGGCAGGAGATACGCAGTATTTT.

CDR3 nucleotide sequence: TGCAGTGCTACGGAGTCCGGGACAGCTTCGTACGAGCAGTACTTC. This encodes CSATESGTASYEQYF. This chain uses TRBV20-1 with TRBJ2-7, with 7 nucleotides matching TRBD1. CDR1 DFQATT and CDR2 SNEGSKA come from the germline V gene (reference sequence). J lost 4 bases, V lost 4 bases, and 13 bases had no gene match. This CDR3 spans 15 amino acids.

This clonotype was picked up a small number of times. The gene calls are TRBV6-1 and TRBJ2-5, with a weak D call TRBD1 (5 bases). Deletions cut 2 bases from V and 1 base from J, with 14 bases between. This CDR3 comprises 16 residues. The germline gives CDR1 MNHNS, CDR2 SASEGT. The CDR3 coding sequence is TGTGCCAGCAGTGAATGGGCAGGGCAGAGCCAAGAGACCCAGTACTTC. Its translation is CASSEWAGQSQETQYF.

This clonotype was detected many times. The chain has TRBV7-9 and TRBJ1-1; weak D call: TRBD1 (6 bases). Trimming cost V 4 bases and J 5 bases, with 8 bases left between them. Germline assignment: CDR1 SEHNR and CDR2 FQNEAQ (reference sequence). This CDR3 contains 12 residues. The CDR3 reads CASSSGETEAFF. The CDR3 DNA sequence: TGTGCCAGCAGCTCAGGGGAGACTGAAGCTTTCTTT.

The gene calls are TRBV4-1 and TRBJ2-1, with 10 bases fitting TRBD1. The germline CDR1 and CDR2 sequences are MGHRA and YSYEKL. The CDR3 contains 16 residues. V was clipped by 2 bases and J by 7 bases; unmatched bases: 8. The CDR3 DNA reads TGCGCCAGCAGCCAAACGAGACAGGGGGCGGGTAATGAGCAGTTCTTC. Protein sequence: CASSQTRQGAGNEQFF.

This clonotype was seen ten or more times. The chain recombines TRBV10-3 with TRBJ2-7; the D is unclear. There are 17 residues in the CDR3. V was clipped by 8 bases and J by 0 bases, with 23 bases between them. Germline values: CDR1 ENHRY, CDR2 SYGVKD. The CDR3 protein is CAISQPNGPTGSYEQYF. DNA for the CDR3: TGTGCCATCTCCCAACCAAACGGACCGACGGGCTCCTACGAGCAGTACTTC.

The chain has TRBV7-2 and TRBJ2-7; TRBD2 matches at 11 bases. CDR3 length: 14 amino acids. From germline, CDR1 is SGHTA and CDR2 FQGNSA. Trimming removed 6 bases from V and 2 bases from J; junction bases left unmatched: 3. CDR3 bases: TGTGCCAGCAGGTCTAGCGGGAGGCCCTACGAGCAGTACTTC. Protein sequence: CASRSSGRPYEQYF.

The V gene is TRBV9, the J gene TRBJ1-1; TRBD1 agrees at 7 bases. The CDR3 totals 13 residues. Germline-derived CDR1 and CDR2 are SGDLS and YYNGEE. V was clipped by 3 bases and J by 5 bases; unmatched bases: 4. CDR3 protein: CASSGSQGTEAFF. The CDR3 nucleotides read TGTGCCAGCAGCGGCTCACAGGGGACTGAAGCTTTCTTT.

This clonotype was counted ten times or more. The chain combines TRBV5-4 with TRBJ2-1, with D uncertain. Germline V CDR1 and CDR2: SGHNT, YYREEE (reference sequence). The germline V and J ends were trimmed by 5 bases and 1 base, with 7 bases remaining between them. This CDR3 contains 13 residues. CDR3 bases: TGTGCCAGCAGACTCGGTTCCTACAATGAGCAGTTCTTC. Residues: CASRLGSYNEQFF. The complete variable domain, with remaining parts taken from reference TRBV5-4 and TRBJ2-1, reads ETGVTQSPTHLIKTRGQQVTLRCSSQSGHNTVSWYQQALGQGPQFIFQYYREEENGRGNFPPRFSGLQFPNYSSELNVNALELDDSALYLCASRLGSYNEQFFGPGTRLTVL.

This clonotype was seen at least ten times. This chain links TRBV28 with TRBJ2-7; TRBD1 or TRBD2 may be the D gene (5 bases each). In germline, CDR1 is MDHEN, CDR2 SYDVKM. V was pared by 6 bases and J by 5 bases, with 14 bases between. The CDR3 has 13 residues. CDR3 amino acids: CASSLIWGNEQYF. The CDR3 nucleotides are TGTGCCAGCAGCCTTATTTGGGGGAACGAGCAGTACTTC.

This clonotype was counted ten times or more. V and J are TRBV28 and TRBJ2-5, with D perhaps matching TRBD2 (6 bases). CDR1 and CDR2 from the germline V gene are MDHEN and SYDVKM. This CDR3 is 16 amino acids long. Trimming shortened V by 6 bases and J by 5 bases, and 22 bases separated the two germline ends. The CDR3 spells CASRPPRGGERETQYF. The CDR3 nucleotides read TGTGCCAGCAGACCCCCCCGAGGAGGGGAACGGGAGACCCAGTACTTC.

This clonotype was seen at least ten times. V is TRBV6-1 and J is TRBJ1-2, with 9 bases identical to TRBD1. Per germline, CDR1 MNHNS and CDR2 SASEGT. The V gene end was trimmed by 5 bases and the J gene end by 6 bases; junction bases not matched to a gene: 7. CDR3 length: 14 residues. CDR3 region: CASSSAGTGHGYTF. CDR3 DNA sequence: TGTGCCAGCAGTTCCGCCGGGACAGGGCATGGCTACACCTTC.

This clonotype was found many times. The V gene is TRBV4-1, the J gene TRBJ1-1, with TRBD1 as a possible D gene (5 bases). V was clipped by 0 bases and J by 1 base, with 9 bases between them. Germline loops: CDR1 MGHRA, CDR2 YSYEKL. The CDR3 length is 15 residues. The CDR3 nucleotides read TGCGCCAGCAGCCAAGAATGGCAGGGGAACACTGAAGCTTTCTTT. Protein: CASSQEWQGNTEAFF.